These 18 T cell receptor beta chains came from one sample sequenced in a study of OX40 agonist ivuxolimab in advanced cancers. Libraries were built with the immunoSEQ multiplex PCR assay. Imported from immuneACCESS, the table was reduced by TCRdb to in-frame sequences with V and J called. These copies leave out some clones; in studies compared against another copy, an unresolved V gene accounts for under half, and the cause of the remainder is not known. The sample contains around 25,000 clones, 75% to 80% of them found a single time. The ten biggest clones cover about 17% of the sample. Sequenced material: CD4+ or CD8+ T cells sorted from blood, taken in a trial of the OX40 agonist ivuxolimab. These receptors were collected from an adult with an advanced solid tumor such as melanoma, head and neck, liver or kidney cancer.

In nucleotides, the CDR3 is TGTGCCAGCAGTGGGGACAGCAGGATTCAGCCCCAGCATTTT. As protein: CASSGDSRIQPQHF. The chain links TRBV2 to TRBJ1-5, with 7 nucleotides matching TRBD1. The CDR3 consists of 14 residues. Germline V gives CDR1 SNHLY, CDR2 FYNNEI. V was clipped by 4 bases and J by 6 bases; unmatched bases: 6. The complete variable domain, with remaining parts taken from reference TRBV2 and TRBJ1-5, reads EPEVTQTPSHQVTQMGQEVILRCVPISNHLYFYWYRQILGQKVEFLVSFYNNEISEKSEIFDDQFSVERPDGSNFTLKIRSTKLEDSAMYFCASSGDSRIQPQHFGDGTRLSIL.

The genes are TRBV14 and TRBJ2-5; D unclear. The CDR3 runs to 16 residues. Germline V gene data show CDR1 as SGHDN and CDR2 as FVKESK. V gave up 1 base and J gave up 4 bases, with 16 bases separating them. The CDR3 region has the DNA TGTGCCAGCAGCCAAGGTGTCCGGTCTAATGGAGAGACCCAGTACTTC. This gives the protein CASSQGVRSNGETQYF.

The chain combines TRBV4-1 with TRBJ1-2; the D gene is possibly TRBD1 (6 bases). This CDR3 is 15 amino acids long. CDR1 is MGHRA, CDR2 YSYEKL, per germline. Trimming took 1 base from V and 4 from J, leaving 13 bases between them. DNA of the CDR3: TGCGCCAGCAGCCAAGGGGGGGCAGCAGTCTATGGCTACACCTTC. This encodes CASSQGGAAVYGYTF.

The genes are TRBV14 and TRBJ2-2; 9 nucleotides align to TRBD2. V lost 5 bases and J lost 3; bases outside the gene matches: 13. The CDR3 has 18 residues. Germline V gives CDR1 SGHDN, CDR2 FVKESK. The CDR3 reads CASSDDVAGVADTGELFF. The CDR3 DNA reads TGTGCCAGCAGCGACGACGTAGCGGGAGTAGCGGACACCGGGGAGCTGTTTTTT.

This chain connects TRBV7-2 to TRBJ1-3; 7 positions match TRBD1. V lost 5 bases and J lost 0; bases outside the gene matches: 7. The CDR3 covers 16 residues. Germline values: CDR1 SGHTA, CDR2 FQGNSA. CDR3 in DNA: TGTGCCAGCAGCCCCCGGGACAGCCTCTCTGGAAACACCATATATTTT. This translates into CASSPRDSLSGNTIYF.

The chain links TRBV27 to TRBJ2-3; the match to TRBD2 covers 12 bases. The CDR3 runs to 14 residues. The germline V gene encodes CDR1 MNHEY and CDR2 SMNVEV (reference sequence). The ends lost 3 bases at V and 9 bases at J; junction bases unmatched: 4. CDR3 residues: CASSLTSGSGTQYF. CDR3 DNA sequence: TGTGCCAGCAGTTTGACTAGCGGGAGTGGGACGCAGTATTTT.

V gene TRBV10-3 combines with J gene TRBJ2-7, with 7 nucleotides matching TRBD1. The germline V gene encodes CDR1 ENHRY and CDR2 SYGVKD. The CDR3 is 14 amino acids. V lost 0 bases and J lost 2; bases outside the gene matches: 1. The CDR3, as DNA: TGTGCCATCAGTGAGTCAGGGGGCCCCTACGAGCAGTACTTC. This codes for CAISESGGPYEQYF.

This chain links TRBV30 with TRBJ1-1; TRBD1 agrees at 8 bases. Looked up from germline, CDR1 is GTSNPN and CDR2 is SVGIG (reference sequence). The CDR3 length is 13 residues. V trimming: 2 bases; J trimming: 4 bases; junction bases outside the gene matches: 3. This chain's CDR3 is CAWSFDRGTEAFF. Here the CDR3 DNA reads TGTGCCTGGAGTTTCGACAGGGGCACTGAAGCTTTCTTT.

The J gene is TRBJ1-1, the V gene TRBV7-2, with TRBD1 identical over 8 bases. Germline loops: CDR1 SGHTA, CDR2 FQGNSA. The CDR3 runs 14 residues. The J segment lost 4 bases and the V segment lost 5 bases, leaving 6 bases of the junction unmatched. CDR3 loop: CASSTRQGSTEAFF. The CDR3 region has the DNA TGTGCCAGCAGCACCCGACAGGGGTCCACTGAAGCTTTCTTT.

This sequence joins TRBV4-1 and TRBJ2-2; a weak D match, TRBD2 (6 bases). Trimming removed 0 bases from V and 7 bases from J, with 12 bases in between. The CDR3 spans 15 residues. Looked up from germline, CDR1 is MGHRA and CDR2 is YSYEKL. As DNA, the CDR3 is TGCGCCAGCAGCCAAGATCCGGGAGTCGGCGGGGAGCTGTTTTTT. Encoded protein: CASSQDPGVGGELFF.

This sequence joins TRBV10-3 and TRBJ2-5; D unclear. The J call may be incorrect, as the DNA end agrees better with TRBJ2-7. The CDR3 runs 12 residues. Germline V gene data show CDR1 as ENHRY and CDR2 as SYGVKD. The DNA for the CDR3 is TGTGCCATCAGACCAAACAATTACGAGCAGTACTTC. As protein: CAIRPNNYEQYF.

The V gene is TRBV10-3, the J gene TRBJ2-3; maybe TRBD1 (5 bases). The CDR3 covers 14 residues. The V end lost 4 bases, the J end lost 4 bases, and 12 bases lay between the germline ends. Germline-derived CDR1 and CDR2 are ENHRY and SYGVKD. Here the CDR3 DNA reads TGTGCCATCAGTGTCAGGGAAGAAGCAGATACGCAGTATTTT. It is translated as CAISVREEADTQYF.

The genes are TRBV7-2 and TRBJ2-3; D uncertain. V was clipped by 3 bases and J by 5 bases, with 12 bases between them. The length of the CDR3 is 14 residues. CDR1 is SGHTA, CDR2 FQGNSA, per germline. The CDR3 reads CASSLGSYLDTQYF. For the CDR3, the DNA is TGTGCCAGCAGCTTGGGCAGTTATCTAGATACGCAGTATTTT.

The chain links TRBV19 to TRBJ2-5; D remains ambiguous. The last part of the DNA fits TRBJ2-7 better; the J call may be wrong. The CDR3 has 16 amino acids. Germline V CDR1 and CDR2: LNHDA, SQIVND (reference sequence). As DNA, the CDR3 is TGTGCCAGTAGTATAGATCACAGATTGTACTCCTACGAGCAGTACTTC. It yields the protein CASSIDHRLYSYEQYF.

The gene calls are TRBV10-3 and TRBJ2-2; 7 positions agree with TRBD1. The CDR3 length is 15 residues. V was pared by 10 bases and J by 4 bases, with 12 bases of the junction left unmatched. Germline V gives CDR1 ENHRY, CDR2 SYGVKD. CDR3 DNA: TGTGCCACCAAATTACAGGGGCCTGGCACCGGGGAGCTGTTTTTT. Its protein product is CATKLQGPGTGELFF.

The chain couples TRBV9 to TRBJ2-3; 10 positions agree with TRBD1. The CDR3 has 15 amino acids. V trimming: 4 bases; J trimming: 4 bases; junction bases outside the gene matches: 6. Germline V lookup: CDR1 SGDLS, CDR2 YYNGEE. The CDR3 is CASSFRDRGPDTQYF. The CDR3 DNA reads as TGTGCCAGCAGCTTTCGGGACAGGGGCCCAGATACGCAGTATTTT.

This clone was seen a few times. The chain employs TRBV19 and TRBJ1-5; 7 nucleotides agree with TRBD1. Germline CDR1 LNHDA, CDR2 SQIVND (reference sequence). The CDR3 has 13 amino acids. The J segment lost 4 bases and the V segment lost 11 bases, leaving 8 bases of the junction unmatched. CDR3 nucleotides: TGTGCCGAACCGGGACAGTCAAATCAGCCCCAGCATTTT. The encoded protein is CAEPGQSNQPQHF.

The gene calls are TRBV5-6 and TRBJ1-1; TRBD1 is a possible D gene (6 bases). The CDR3 loop spans 13 amino acids. Trimming removed 9 bases at V and 1 base at J, with 13 bases between. Germline CDR1 is SGHDT and CDR2 is YYEEEE. CDR3 in DNA: TGTGCCACTTGGGAGGACAGGAACACTGAAGCTTTCTTT. Its translation is CATWEDRNTEAFF.